The clone carrying this TCR beta chain showed up many times. The target antigen is unknown. This sample was included in a study of regulatory T cells in long-lasting Graves disease. The germline V gene has CDR1 KGHSH and CDR2 LQKENI. This CDR3 is built from 15 residues. V gave up 0 bases and J gave up 2 bases, with 11 bases separating them. Time point noted: newly diagnosed GD, antithyroid drugs for less than 3 months. The authors made the TCR library using RNA they extracted from PBMCs. Study-wide findings and caveats: New patients shared fewer public clonotypes (around 970) than persistent patients did (roughly 2,600).

Arm-PCR of CDR3 regions and iRepertoire HTBI primers were the basis on which TCR beta libraries were built. TCRdb re-called the multiplex PCR reads with MiXCR, one entry per CDR3 protein. Seen here are approximately 490,000 distinct CDR3 sequences, 15% to 20% observed once, and the top ten hold less than 15%. The data were also submitted as part of a second study, on T cells in Graves' hyperthyroidism and ophthalmopathy. Per that study: RT-PCR in the first round (using the HTBI primer set) targeted the TCR CDR3. Onset of ophthalmopathy came a median 6.5 months after the model predicted it.

The clonotype comes from a man aged 40-49 years with Graves disease. The sequencing here drew on peripheral blood mononuclear cells (PBMCs), taken at new diagnosis, from a patient treated with antithyroid drugs. This sequence joins TRBV18 and TRBJ2-7; D is possibly TRBD2 (6 bases). The CDR3 DNA follows: TGTGCCAGCTCACCACCGGGGGGTCCCACCTACGAGCAGTACTTC. Its translation is CASSPPGGPTYEQYF. Variable domain in full (rest from reference TRBV18 and TRBJ2-7): NAGVMQNPRHLVRRRGQEARLRCSPMKGHSHVYWYRQLPEEGLKFMVYLQKENIIDESGMPKERFSAEFPKEGPSILRIQQVVRGDSAAYFCASSPPGGPTYEQYFGPGTRLTVT.